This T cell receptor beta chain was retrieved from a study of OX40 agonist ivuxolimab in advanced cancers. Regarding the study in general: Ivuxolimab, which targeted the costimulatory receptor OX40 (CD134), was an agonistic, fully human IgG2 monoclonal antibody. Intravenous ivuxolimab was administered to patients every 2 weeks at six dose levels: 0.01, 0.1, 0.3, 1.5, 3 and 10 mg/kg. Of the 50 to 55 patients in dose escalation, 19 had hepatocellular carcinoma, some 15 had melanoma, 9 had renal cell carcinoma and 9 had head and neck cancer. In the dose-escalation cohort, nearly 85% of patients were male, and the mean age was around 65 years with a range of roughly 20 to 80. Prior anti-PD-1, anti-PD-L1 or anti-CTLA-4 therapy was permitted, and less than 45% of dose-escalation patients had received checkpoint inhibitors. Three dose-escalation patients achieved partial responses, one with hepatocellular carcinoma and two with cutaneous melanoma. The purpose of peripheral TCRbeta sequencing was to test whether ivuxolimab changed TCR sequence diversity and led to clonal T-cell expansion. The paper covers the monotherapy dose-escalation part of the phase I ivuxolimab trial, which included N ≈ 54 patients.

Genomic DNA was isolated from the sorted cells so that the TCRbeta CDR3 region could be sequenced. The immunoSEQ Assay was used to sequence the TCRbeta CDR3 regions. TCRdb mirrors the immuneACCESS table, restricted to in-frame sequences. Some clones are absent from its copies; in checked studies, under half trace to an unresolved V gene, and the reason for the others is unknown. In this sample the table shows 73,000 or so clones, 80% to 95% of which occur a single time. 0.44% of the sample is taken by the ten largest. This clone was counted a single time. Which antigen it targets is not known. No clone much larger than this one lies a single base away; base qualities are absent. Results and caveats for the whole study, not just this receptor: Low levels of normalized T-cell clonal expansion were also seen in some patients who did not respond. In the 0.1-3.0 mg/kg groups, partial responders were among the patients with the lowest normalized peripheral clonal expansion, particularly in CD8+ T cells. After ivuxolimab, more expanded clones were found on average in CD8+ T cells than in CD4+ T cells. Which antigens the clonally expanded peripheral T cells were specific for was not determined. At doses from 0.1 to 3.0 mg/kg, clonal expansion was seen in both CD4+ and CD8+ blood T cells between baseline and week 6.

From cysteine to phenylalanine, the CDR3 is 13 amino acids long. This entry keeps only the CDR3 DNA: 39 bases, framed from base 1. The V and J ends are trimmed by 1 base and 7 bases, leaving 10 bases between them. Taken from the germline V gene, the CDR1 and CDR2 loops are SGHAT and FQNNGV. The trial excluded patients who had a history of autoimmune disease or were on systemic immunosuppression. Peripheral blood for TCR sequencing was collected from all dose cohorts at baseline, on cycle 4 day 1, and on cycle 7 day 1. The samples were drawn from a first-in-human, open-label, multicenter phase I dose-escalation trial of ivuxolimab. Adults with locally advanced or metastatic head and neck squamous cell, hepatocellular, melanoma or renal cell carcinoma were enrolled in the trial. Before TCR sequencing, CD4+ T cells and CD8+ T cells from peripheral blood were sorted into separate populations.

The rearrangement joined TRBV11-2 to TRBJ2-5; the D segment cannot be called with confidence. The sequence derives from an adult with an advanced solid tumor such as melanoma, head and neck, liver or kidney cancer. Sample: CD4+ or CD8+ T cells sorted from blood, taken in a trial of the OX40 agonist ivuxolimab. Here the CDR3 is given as CASSLGGGGTQYF. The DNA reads TGTGCCAGCAGCTTAGGGGGTGGCGGGACCCAGTACTTC.